Listed below are T cell receptor beta chains from one sample, sequenced in a study of control samples from healthy donors and cancer patients. The table came from immunoSEQ multiplex PCR; TCRdb's copy has only in-frame clones and leaves some out. Among about 55,000 clones, approximately 88% were seen once, and the ten largest hold less than 4%. The source material was blood. The source is a middle-aged man in good health. The CDR3 runs from the conserved cysteine through the conserved F or W. A D gene is named only where the DNA matches it firmly.

D gene | J gene | V gene | CDR3 protein
NA | TRBJ1-2 | TRBV6-5 | CASSWGGQGGYTF
NA | TRBJ1-6 | TRBV12-3/TRBV12-4 | CASSRVSPLHF
NA | TRBJ1-2 | TRBV28 | CASTDRDYGYTF
NA | TRBJ2-3 | TRBV7-9 | CASSHHSVWDTQYF
TRBD2 | TRBJ2-7 | TRBV9 | CASSVAGTSYEQYF
NA | TRBJ2-3 | TRBV7-9 | CASSRLGPVSPVDTQYF
TRBD1 | TRBJ1-2 | TRBV24-1 | CATYGTGDGYTF
NA | TRBJ2-7 | TRBV27 | CASSSLTGSEQYF
TRBD1 | TRBJ1-6 | TRBV11-1 | CASSSRTGRDSPLHF
NA | TRBJ1-5 | TRBV6-6 | CASSYTGSNQPQHF